What follows describes a single TCR beta chain. What it binds is not known. These data are taken from a study of Ad26.COV2.S vaccination and SARS-CoV-2 variants. The study's findings and limits: Across vaccine and placebo recipients, the breadth of non-spike TCRs was similar. Vaccine recipients had higher spike-specific TCR breadth than placebo recipients.

This table comes from immunoSEQ multiplex PCR, and its TCRdb copy is limited to in-frame clones, with some not included. The sample records 150,000 to 200,000 clones, 87% being singletons. Germline CDR1 MNHEY, CDR2 SVGAGI. V shed 2 bases and J shed 10 bases, with 15 bases lying between them. This CDR3 contains 15 residues. V is TRBV6-5 and J is TRBJ1-6, with no clear D. This TCR was recovered from a human donor who had recovered from COVID-19. The material sequenced was peripheral blood, taken after recovery from COVID-19. The CDR3 reads CASSYTVEGASPLHF. The CDR3 nucleotides are TGTGCCAGCAGTTACACGGTTGAGGGAGCCTCACCCCTCCACTTT.